This T cell receptor (beta chain) was observed in a study of blood T cell repertoires in COVID-19 (dated by TCRdb to 2018 to 2020). A note on the overall study: The collaborator samples originated in the United States, Italy and Spain and spanned the acute and convalescent phases of COVID-19. Where HLA class I and class II types were available, the types were taken from metadata supplied by the sample provider, not from assay-based typing. A de-identified subject ID, COVID-19 status, age in years and sex were almost always included in the sample metadata. The prospective study material was composed of cDNA or gDNA derived from T cells, B-cell-depleted T cells, or PBMCs. The samples were drawn from two sources: the first 160 participants of the ongoing ImmuneRACE study, and 1,000 to 1,500 subjects contributed by 6 global collaborators. Subjects who had been exposed to COVID-19, were actively infected with it, or had recovered from it provided the deeply sampled blood TCRbeta repertoires that made up the dataset. The repertoires were released in a freely available public database intended as a resource for research on the immune response to SARS-CoV-2. Broader findings and caveats from the paper: Clinical and demographic metadata were provided uncurated, with the amount varying by source and participant.

TCRbeta CDR3 regions were amplified from genomic DNA by means of the immunoSEQ Assay, a bias-controlled multiplex PCR. As for how the authors treated the data: The number of nucleated cells in each sample was estimated from the amplification of reference gene primers within the assay. To quantify the absolute abundance of each unique TCRbeta CDR3 rearrangement, sequence reads were collapsed and filtered. For each sample, productive Simpson clonality was calculated as the square root of Simpson's diversity index across productive rearrangements. TCRdb carries this immuneACCESS record with in-frame sequences only. Its versions omit some clonotypes, under half of them owing to an unresolved V gene in the studies checked, with the rest unexplained. The V and J calls and clone size were taken over from that table, and D and trimming were inferred from the DNA. In all, the sample holds 160,000 or so clones, and about nine tenths of those were seen once. The top ten clonotypes cover more than 2% of the sample.

Collaborating institutions collected whole blood in K2EDTA tubes following their own protocols. Collaborator samples were shipped for TCRbeta analysis as frozen whole blood, isolated PBMCs, or DNA extracted from either sample type. Worth noting for this clone: Its antigen remains unidentified. Per-nucleotide qualities are absent, and no much larger clonotype sits a single base away.

The germline V gene encodes CDR1 SGHVS and CDR2 FQNEAQ. Germline trimming amounts to 0 bases on V and 2 bases on J, with 6 as the count of junction bases outside the gene matches. Including the terminal cysteine and phenylalanine, the CDR3 comprises 16 residues. Only the CDR3 DNA stays, 48 bases, in frame from base 1. The sequence links TRBV7-8 to TRBJ2-5; 7 middle bases align to TRBD2. This TCR was sampled from a woman aged 70-85 years with acute or convalescent COVID-19. Material for sequencing was peripheral blood. The DNA is as follows: TGTGCCAGCAGCTTAGCCGTCCGCGGGGGACAAGAGACCCAGTACTTC. The translation is CASSLAVRGGQETQYF. The variable domain in full, with residues beyond the CDR3 obtained from the reference TRBV7-8 and TRBJ2-5 genes, is GAGVSQSPRYKVAKRGQDVALRCDPISGHVSLFWYQQALGQGPEFLTYFQNEAQLDKSGLPSDRFFAERPEGSVSTLKIQRTQQEDSAVYLCASSLAVRGGQETQYFGPGTRLLVL.